This TCR beta chain appears in the sequencing data of a study of T cell responses to AZD1222 COVID-19 vaccine (dated by TCRdb to about 2021). Some background on the complete study: TCR sequencing was performed for roughly 240 trial participants, of whom about 210 were given two doses of AZD1222 and approximately 25 were given two doses of MenACWY control vaccine. Enrollment into the trials was organized by age into subgroups of 18-55, 56-69 and 70-plus years, and those subgroups contained roughly 140, 27 and 60 TCR-sequenced participants, respectively. Points the paper makes about the study in general: After two AZD1222 doses, both the breadth and the depth of spike-specific TCRs were significantly higher than at day 0 and than in MenACWY recipients. Vaccine-associated CD4 TCRs spanned the whole spike protein, with dominant responses in regions 160-218 and 743-854. Because no day 14 peak-response samples were available, the repertoires could be characterized only after the peak T cell response. Most participants were white British and females outnumbered males, and the authors suggested that clonal diversity may have been underestimated. Conclusions about previously exposed vaccinees are limited, since just five or six AZD1222 recipients were seropositive for SARS-CoV-2 at baseline. In the small 56-69-year group, the increase in depth fell short of significance, most likely because of low power. Epitopes outside the regions mutated in the B.1.351 and B.1.1.7 variants were reportedly recognized by nearly half of the unique spike-specific TCRs.

The CDR3 regions of human TCRbeta chains were subjected to immunosequencing. In the original analysis: TCRs in the repertoires were compared against a reference library of SARS-CoV-2-specific TCRs that had been generated with the MIRA antigen-specificity platform. Breadth meant the fraction of unique TCRs that were SARS-CoV-2-associated, whereas depth meant the fraction of total T cells that were SARS-CoV-2-associated. Each spike-specific TCR was assigned to its reactive spike region and to a CD4 or CD8 class using the MIRA data. Log10-transformed breadth and depth values were compared by one-way ANOVA with Sidak's multiple comparisons tests. Not all clones reach the TCRdb copy of this immuneACCESS table, which keeps in-frame sequences only. Checked studies attribute under half of the gap to unresolved V genes and leave the rest unexplained. V and J calls and clone size come straight from that table; D and trimming were deduced from the DNA. Across this sample there are 120,000 or so clones, with roughly 93% seen only once. Of the sample, about 3% is held by the ten largest clones.

Comments on this clone: Which antigen it targets is not known. Per-base quality was not reported, and no clone a single base away is much larger than it.

Read against the paper, the sample's time point label means: about 28 days (+/-7) after the second vaccine dose. AZD1222 recipients with second doses at about 4 weeks or about 12 weeks were pooled, because spike-specific TCR depth and breadth did not differ between schedules. Vaccinee samples came from UK trials COV001 and COV002, including a single-blind randomized controlled phase 2/3 trial of AZD1222 (ChAdOx1 nCoV-19) in healthy adults. For TCRbeta chain sequencing, PBMC samples were collected from trial participants at day 0 and at day 28 after the second dose. This TCR was sampled from an adult who received the AZD1222 COVID-19 vaccine. The sequencing used peripheral blood, collected 28 days after the second AZD1222 dose.

The CDR3: CASSPRAGLGYEQYF. The nucleotide sequence reads TGCGCCAGCAGCCCTCGGGCGGGGTTGGGCTACGAGCAGTACTTC. In this chain, TRBV4-1 is recombined with TRBJ2-7; the D gene is perhaps TRBD2, from 6 matching bases. CDR1 and CDR2 are read off the germline V gene as MGHRA and YSYEKL. The CDR3 starts with the cysteine, ends with the phenylalanine, and has 15 residues. Only the CDR3 DNA is retained, 45 bases long and in frame from the first base. V is clipped by 4 bases and J by 3 bases, and the sequence between their germline boundaries is 16 bases long.